This T cell receptor beta chain comes out of a study of blood T cell repertoires in COVID-19. About the study: The samples span acute and convalescent COVID-19 from the United States, Italy and Spain. T cells, B-cell-depleted T cells, or PBMCs provided the cDNA or gDNA that served as material.

Germline V lookup: CDR1 SNHLY, CDR2 FYNNEI. CDR3 length: 15 residues. J lost 2 bases, V lost 4 bases, and 2 bases had no gene match. Sequenced by immunoSEQ multiplex PCR; TCRdb stores in-frame clones only, minus some. The table lists 390,000 or so clones, more than 80% of them singletons, with around 3% in the top ten. This clone was found once. This chain joins TRBV2 and TRBJ2-5; 12 bases line up with TRBD2. The sequencing input was peripheral blood. This TCR was sampled from a woman younger than 45 with COVID-19, enrolled during active disease. CDR3 DNA: TGTGCCAGCAGTGGGACTAGCGGGGTGCAAGAGACCCAGTACTTC. Its protein is CASSGTSGVQETQYF.